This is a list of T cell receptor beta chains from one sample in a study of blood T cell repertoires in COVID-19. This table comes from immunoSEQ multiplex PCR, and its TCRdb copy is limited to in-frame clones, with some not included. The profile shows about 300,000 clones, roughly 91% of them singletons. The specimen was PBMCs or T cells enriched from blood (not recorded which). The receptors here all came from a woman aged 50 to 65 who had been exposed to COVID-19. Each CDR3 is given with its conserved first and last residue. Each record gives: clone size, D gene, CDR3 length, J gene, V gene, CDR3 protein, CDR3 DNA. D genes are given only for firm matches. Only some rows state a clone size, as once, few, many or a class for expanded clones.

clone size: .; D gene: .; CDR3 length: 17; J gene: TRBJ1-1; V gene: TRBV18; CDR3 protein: CASSHQGFGGLNTEAFF; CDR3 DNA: TGTGCCAGCTCACACCAAGGTTTCGGGGGGCTGAACACTGAAGCTTTCTTT
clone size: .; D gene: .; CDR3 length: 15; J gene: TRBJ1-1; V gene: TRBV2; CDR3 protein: CASSASQSMNTEAFF; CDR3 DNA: TGTGCCAGCAGCGCGTCTCAAAGTATGAACACTGAAGCTTTCTTT
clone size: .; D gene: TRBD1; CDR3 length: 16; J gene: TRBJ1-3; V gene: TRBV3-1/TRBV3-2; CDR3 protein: CASSPYTGTGGNTIYF; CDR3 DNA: TGTGCCAGCAGCCCCTACACTGGGACAGGGGGAAACACCATATATTTT
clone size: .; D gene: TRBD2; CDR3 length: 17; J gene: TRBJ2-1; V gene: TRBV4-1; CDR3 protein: CASSQGTRLAGGWEQFF; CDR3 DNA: TGCGCCAGCAGCCAAGGGACCCGACTAGCGGGGGGGTGGGAGCAGTTCTTC
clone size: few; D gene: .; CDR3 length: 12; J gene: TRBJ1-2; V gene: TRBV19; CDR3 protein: CASTARSFGYTF; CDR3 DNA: TGTGCGAGTACCGCGCGGTCCTTTGGCTACACCTTC
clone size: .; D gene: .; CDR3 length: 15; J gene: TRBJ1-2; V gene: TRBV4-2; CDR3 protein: CASSQDRAEQLGYTF; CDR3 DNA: TGTGCCAGCAGCCAAGACAGGGCTGAGCAATTGGGCTACACCTTC
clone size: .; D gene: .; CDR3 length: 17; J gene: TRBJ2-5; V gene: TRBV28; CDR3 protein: CASRRLLGQRVGETQYF; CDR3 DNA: TGTGCCAGCAGGCGACTGTTGGGGCAGCGGGTTGGAGAGACCCAGTACTTC
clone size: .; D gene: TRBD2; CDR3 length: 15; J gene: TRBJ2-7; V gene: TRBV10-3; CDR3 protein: CAISDSGGSFYEQYF; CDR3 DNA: TGTGCCATCAGTGATAGCGGGGGCTCGTTCTACGAGCAGTACTTC
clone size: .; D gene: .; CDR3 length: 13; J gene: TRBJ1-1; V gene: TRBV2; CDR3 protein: CASSVQGSTEAFF; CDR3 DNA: TGTGCCAGCAGTGTTCAGGGAAGCACTGAAGCTTTCTTT
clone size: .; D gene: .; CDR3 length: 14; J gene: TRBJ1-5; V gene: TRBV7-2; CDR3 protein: CASSFQGINQPQHF; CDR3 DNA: TGTGCCAGCAGCTTCCAGGGGATCAATCAGCCCCAGCATTTT
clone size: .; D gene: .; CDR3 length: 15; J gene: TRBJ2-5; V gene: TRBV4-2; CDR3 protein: CASSQAWASQETQYF; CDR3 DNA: TGTGCCAGCAGCCAAGCATGGGCCTCCCAAGAGACCCAGTACTTC